This TCR beta chain was documented in a study of CD4 T cells in relation to SARS-CoV-2 and coronaviruses. Regarding this clone: The antigen remains undetermined.

Unexposed donor CD4+ T cells date from about 2011-2018, before the COVID-19 pandemic. After about 11 days of culture, CD4+ T cells were isolated. The repertoire was sequenced with immunoSEQ multiplex PCR; TCRdb's copy has only in-frame clones and lacks some. There are roughly 30,000 clones in the sample; around 76% occur only once, and about a sixth lies in the top ten. This CDR3 has 15 residues. J lost 4 bases, V lost 5 bases, and 7 bases had no gene match. Germline V gene data show CDR1 as SGHTA and CDR2 as FQGTGA. Source material: CD4+ T cells from PBMCs, cultured in vitro. The receptor was derived from a human donor in good health. V gene TRBV7-3 combines with J gene TRBJ2-3, with 9 positions matching TRBD2. CDR3 nucleotide sequence: TGTGCCAGCAGCAGTAGCGGGAGCTCGGCAGATACGCAGTATTTT. Translation: CASSSSGSSADTQYF.